The TCR beta chain described here comes from a study of shared clonotypes between healthy human individuals. Original data processing: Filtering differed since immunoSEQ provided only junctions, with no quality scores. Assay used: immunoSEQ multiplex PCR; TCRdb lists only in-frame clones, some missing. The V and J calls and clone size come from that table; D and trimming were worked out from the DNA. Among about 1 million clones listed, 70% to 80% were seen once. V gave up 3 bases and J gave up 7 bases, with 12 bases separating them. Germline loops: CDR1 GTSNPN, CDR2 SVGIG (reference sequence). The CDR3 runs 12 residues. This clone was seen only a few times.

Sequences were obtained from memory CD4+ T cells sorted from blood. Noted subset: CD45RA-negative fraction. J is TRBJ1-2 and V is TRBV30; tentatively, D is TRBD1 (6 bases). The TCR comes from a man between 18 and 35 years old in good health. The DNA for the CDR3 is TGTGCCTGGAGATACGGGACATTTGGCTACACCTTC. Encoded protein: CAWRYGTFGYTF.